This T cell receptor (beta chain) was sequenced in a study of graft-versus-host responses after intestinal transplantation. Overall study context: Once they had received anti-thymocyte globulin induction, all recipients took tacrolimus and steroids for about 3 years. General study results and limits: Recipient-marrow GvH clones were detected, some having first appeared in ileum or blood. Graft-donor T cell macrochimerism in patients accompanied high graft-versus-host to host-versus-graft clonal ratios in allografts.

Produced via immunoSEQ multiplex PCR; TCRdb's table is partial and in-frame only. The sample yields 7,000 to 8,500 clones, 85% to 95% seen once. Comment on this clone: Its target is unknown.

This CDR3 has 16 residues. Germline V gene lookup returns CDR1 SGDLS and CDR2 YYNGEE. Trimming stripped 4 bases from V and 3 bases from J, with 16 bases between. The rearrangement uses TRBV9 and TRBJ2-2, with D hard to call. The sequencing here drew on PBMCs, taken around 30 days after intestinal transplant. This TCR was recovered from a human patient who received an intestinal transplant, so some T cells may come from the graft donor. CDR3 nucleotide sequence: TGTGCCAGCAGCCACCTTAAGACAACTGACACCGGGGAGCTGTTTTTT. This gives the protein CASSHLKTTDTGELFF.